Each of the 22 T cell receptor beta chains below was sequenced from the same sample in a study of cytomegalovirus exposure and HLA in healthy donors. This table comes from immunoSEQ multiplex PCR, and its TCRdb copy is limited to in-frame clones, with some not included. The data hold 150,000 to 200,000 clones, with around 85% observed a single time. The sequenced sample was PBMCs. The receptors here all came from a man aged 25-45 years in good health and CMV-seropositive.

The V and J genes are TRBV27 and TRBJ2-7; 8 bases align to TRBD1. Trimming cost V 5 bases and J 4 bases; bases outside gene matches: 16. The CDR3 spans 17 residues. Per the germline V gene, CDR1 is MNHEY and CDR2 is SMNVEV (reference sequence). The CDR3 nucleotides are TGTGCCAGCAGTCTTCCCCTAGACAGGGGCGATCAGTACGAGCAGTACTTC. Its translation is CASSLPLDRGDQYEQYF.

The chain is built from TRBV7-8 and TRBJ2-7; D unresolved. The germline V gene encodes CDR1 SGHVS and CDR2 FQNEAQ. V lost 4 bases to trimming and J lost 9 bases, with 13 bases between them. The length of the CDR3 is 12 residues. DNA of the CDR3: TGTGCCAGCAGCTCGACACCTCTCGGGCAGTACTTC. Translated, it gives CASSSTPLGQYF.

The chain couples TRBV5-6 to TRBJ2-7; 7 bases match TRBD1. Germline V gives CDR1 SGHDT, CDR2 YYEEEE. V trimming: 5 bases; J trimming: 2 bases; junction bases outside the gene matches: 4. This CDR3 comprises 13 residues. The CDR3 DNA reads as TGTGCCAGCAGTTCAGACAGGGCCTACGAGCAGTACTTC. Translated, it gives CASSSDRAYEQYF. The complete variable domain, with remaining parts taken from reference TRBV5-6 and TRBJ2-7, reads DAGVTQSPTHLIKTRGQQVTLRCSPKSGHDTVSWYQQALGQGPQFIFQYYEEEERQRGNFPDRFSGHQFPNYSSELNVNALLLGDSALYLCASSSDRAYEQYFGPGTRLTVT.

The rearrangement joins TRBV19 to TRBJ2-5; a weak D match, TRBD2 (7 bases). This CDR3 comprises 18 residues. Trimming pared 7 bases from V and 1 base from J, leaving 25 bases between. Germline V gene lookup returns CDR1 LNHDA and CDR2 SQIVND (reference sequence). The CDR3 region is CASTVRLVRGHLQETQYF. For the CDR3, the DNA is TGTGCCAGTACCGTCCGCCTTGTGCGGGGGCATCTCCAAGAGACCCAGTACTTC.

The rearrangement joins TRBV4-1 to TRBJ1-1; TRBD1 aligns across 7 bases. CDR1 MGHRA and CDR2 YSYEKL come from the germline V gene. The CDR3 totals 12 residues. V lost 5 bases, J lost 5 bases, and 2 bases stayed unmatched. The CDR3 coding sequence is TGCGCCAGCAGCAGGGGGCGAACTGAAGCTTTCTTT. This translates into CASSRGRTEAFF.

This sequence joins TRBV18 and TRBJ1-1; TRBD1 might be the D (5 bases). Germline CDR1 is KGHSH and CDR2 is LQKENI. This CDR3 contains 13 residues. V was clipped by 4 bases and J by 3 bases, with 9 bases between them. The DNA of the CDR3 is TGTGCCAGCTCACATCGGGGGGACACTGAAGCTTTCTTT. It is translated as CASSHRGDTEAFF.

This clone was seen once. The V and J genes are TRBV13 and TRBJ2-2, with D perhaps TRBD1 (6 bases). CDR3 size: 16 residues. Germline V gene data show CDR1 as PRHDT and CDR2 as FYEKMQ (reference sequence). Trimming left V 4 bases short and J 3 bases short, with 15 bases between. CDR3 coding DNA: TGTGCCAGCAGCTCACCCGGGACAAAATACACCGGGGAGCTGTTTTTT. Protein sequence: CASSSPGTKYTGELFF.

The chain joins TRBV7-8 to TRBJ1-2, with TRBD1 as a possible D gene (6 bases). The V end lost 5 bases, the J end lost 1 base, and 14 bases lay between the germline ends. CDR3 length: 15 residues. Germline V gene lookup returns CDR1 SGHVS and CDR2 FQNEAQ. DNA for the CDR3: TGTGCCAGCAGCCCAAAGCAGGGGATTAACTATGGCTACACCTTC. It translates to CASSPKQGINYGYTF.

The chain employs TRBV28 and TRBJ1-5, with TRBD1 matching 8 bases. The CDR3 consists of 14 residues. J was trimmed by 4 bases and V by 5 bases; bases with no gene match: 4. Germline-derived CDR1 and CDR2 are MDHEN and SYDVKM. The CDR3 coding sequence is TGTGCCAGCAGTCGGGACAGGACAAATCAGCCCCAGCATTTT. Translated, it gives CASSRDRTNQPQHF.

This clone appeared a single time. The J gene is TRBJ2-5, the V gene TRBV4-1; 11 nucleotides match TRBD2. The germline V gene encodes CDR1 MGHRA and CDR2 YSYEKL. Trimming at V came to 3 bases and at J to 3 bases, leaving 3 bases not matched to a gene. CDR3 size: 15 residues. The CDR3 coding sequence is TGCGCCAGCAGCCAGGGGACTAGCGGAAAAGAGACCCAGTACTTC. Translation: CASSQGTSGKETQYF.

Written as DNA, the CDR3 is TGTGCCAGCAGTTTAGGGGGGGGCAAGTCCTACGAGCAGTACTTC. It encodes CASSLGGGKSYEQYF. The V gene is TRBV6-5, the J gene TRBJ2-7; TRBD2 is a possible D gene (7 bases). V lost 4 bases and J 1 base, leaving 14 bases between the germline ends. This CDR3 comprises 15 residues. CDR1 MNHEY and CDR2 SVGAGI come from the germline V gene.

The chain is built from TRBV5-6 and TRBJ2-3; D is ambiguous. CDR1 and CDR2 from the germline V gene are SGHDT and YYEEEE. This CDR3 has 14 amino acids. Trimming removed 10 bases at V and 2 bases at J, with 17 bases between. For the CDR3, the DNA is TGTGCCGTCCTAGAGAGGATCAACACAGATACGCAGTATTTT. Translating gives CAVLERINTDTQYF.

V is TRBV15 and J is TRBJ2-5; 7 nucleotides align to TRBD1. V lost 0 bases, J lost 4 bases, and 2 bases stayed unmatched. This CDR3 contains 14 residues. Germline CDR1 reads LNHNV; CDR2 reads YYDKDF (reference sequence). In DNA, the CDR3 is TGTGCCACCAGCAGAGATCCAGGGGGAGAGACCCAGTACTTC. It specifies CATSRDPGGETQYF.

The gene calls are TRBV18 and TRBJ1-2; D is perhaps TRBD1 (6 bases). The germline gives CDR1 KGHSH, CDR2 LQKENI. The CDR3 runs to 16 residues. Between the trimmed V and J ends, which lost 4 bases and 2 bases, there was a span of 17 bases. The CDR3 sequence is CASSLPPGDKNYGYTF. In nucleotides, the CDR3 is TGTGCCAGCTCACTCCCTCCCGGGGACAAGAACTATGGCTACACCTTC.

This clone has more than one count but fewer than ten. The rearrangement links TRBV6-9 to TRBJ1-6, with 8 bases aligning to TRBD1. The germline V gene has CDR1 MNHGY and CDR2 SVAAGI. The CDR3 runs to 17 residues. After removal of 2 bases from V and 5 bases from J, the junction contained 8 bases not matched to a gene. CDR3 in amino acids: CASSYPRTGFDNSPLHF. The CDR3 DNA sequence: TGTGCCAGCAGTTATCCCCGGACAGGGTTTGATAATTCACCCCTCCACTTT.

The V gene is TRBV30, the J gene TRBJ2-1; TRBD1 matches 7 bases. V shed 0 bases, J shed 14 bases, and the junction held 10 bases outside the gene matches. Germline lookup yields CDR1 GTSNPN and CDR2 SVGIG (reference sequence). There are 13 residues in the CDR3. As DNA, the CDR3 is TGTGCCTGGAGTGTACCAAACACAGGGGAGAAGTTCTTC. Amino acid sequence: CAWSVPNTGEKFF.

The chain recombines TRBV19 with TRBJ2-2; D is perhaps TRBD1 (6 bases). This CDR3 comprises 15 residues. Germline-derived CDR1 and CDR2 are LNHDA and SQIVND (reference sequence). CDR3 residues: CGVGAPGAFTGELFF. CDR3 DNA: TGTGGCGTAGGTGCTCCAGGGGCATTCACCGGGGAGCTGTTTTTT.

V usage is TRBV2 and J usage is TRBJ1-6; D gene ambiguous. Between the trimmed V and J ends, which lost 5 bases and 6 bases, there was a span of 14 bases. Germline lookup yields CDR1 SNHLY and CDR2 FYNNEI. The CDR3 has 15 residues. The CDR3 DNA reads TGTGCCAGCAGTCCGAACAGTGTCCGTAATTCACCCCTCCACTTT. Its protein is CASSPNSVRNSPLHF.

The V gene is TRBV5-4, the J gene TRBJ2-7; no reliable D call. Germline assignment: CDR1 SGHNT and CDR2 YYREEE (reference sequence). V lost 4 bases and J lost 1, with 15 bases in between. The CDR3 consists of 15 residues. CDR3 protein: CASSAKEEQSYEQYF. The DNA of the CDR3 is TGTGCCAGCAGCGCTAAAGAAGAACAGTCCTACGAGCAGTACTTC.

V is TRBV9 and J is TRBJ2-1; TRBD2 matches at 7 bases. The CDR3 totals 14 residues. CDR1 SGDLS and CDR2 YYNGEE come from the germline V gene. Losses at the gene ends were 0 bases for V and 12 bases for J; bases not matched to a gene: 9. CDR3 residues: CASSVVSTSGVQFF. The CDR3 DNA follows: TGTGCCAGCAGCGTAGTCAGTACGAGCGGGGTGCAGTTCTTC.

The V and J genes are TRBV18 and TRBJ1-2; the D gene is possibly TRBD1 (5 bases). CDR1 is KGHSH and CDR2 is LQKENI in the germline V gene. Trimming removed 2 bases at V and 2 bases at J, with 15 bases between. The CDR3 loop spans 16 amino acids. The CDR3 bases are TGTGCCAGCTCACCAGGCTTGGCAGGGCTAAACTATGGCTACACCTTC. Encoded protein: CASSPGLAGLNYGYTF.

V and J are TRBV9 and TRBJ2-1; D gene uncertain. Germline V lookup: CDR1 SGDLS, CDR2 YYNGEE. V lost 0 bases, J lost 4 bases, and 14 bases lay in between. The CDR3 contains 16 residues. CDR3 sequence reads: CASSVGYPASYNEQFF. For the CDR3, the DNA is TGTGCCAGCAGCGTAGGGTACCCCGCGTCGTACAATGAGCAGTTCTTC.